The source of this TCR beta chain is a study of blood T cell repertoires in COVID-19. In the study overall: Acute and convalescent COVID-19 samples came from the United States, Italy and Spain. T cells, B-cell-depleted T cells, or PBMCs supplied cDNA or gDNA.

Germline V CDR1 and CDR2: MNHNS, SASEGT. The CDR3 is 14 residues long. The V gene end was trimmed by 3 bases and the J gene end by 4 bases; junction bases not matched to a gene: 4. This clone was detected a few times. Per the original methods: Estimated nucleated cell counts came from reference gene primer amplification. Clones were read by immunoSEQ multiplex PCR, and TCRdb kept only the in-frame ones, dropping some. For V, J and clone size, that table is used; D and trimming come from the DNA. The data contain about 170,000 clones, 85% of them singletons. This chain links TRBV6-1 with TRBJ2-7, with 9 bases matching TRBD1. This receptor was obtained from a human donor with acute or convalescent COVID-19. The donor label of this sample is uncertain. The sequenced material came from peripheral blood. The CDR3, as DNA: TGTGCCAGCAGTGACCCCGGGACAGGGTACGAGCAGTACTTC. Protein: CASSDPGTGYEQYF.